This T cell receptor (beta chain) emerged from a study of OX40 agonist ivuxolimab in advanced cancers. Sequenced by immunoSEQ multiplex PCR; TCRdb stores in-frame clones only, minus some. The sample has about 19,000 clones; about 86% are singletons. Study findings and constraints: With doses of 0.1 to 3.0 mg/kg, CD4+ and CD8+ blood T cells had undergone clonal expansion by week 6. Among some nonresponders, normalized T-cell clonal expansion was also low.

Systemic immunosuppression or a history of autoimmune disease excluded patients. As for this clone: The antigen is undetermined.

This TCR was sampled from an adult with an advanced solid tumor such as melanoma, head and neck, liver or kidney cancer. This specimen consisted of CD4+ or CD8+ T cells sorted from blood, obtained in a trial of the OX40 agonist ivuxolimab.

This chain's CDR3 is CASRTPPGQGYGYTF. For the CDR3, the DNA is TGTGCCAGCAGAACTCCTCCGGGACAGGGCTATGGCTACACCTTC. The chain carries TRBV6-5 and TRBJ1-2; 9 bases agree with TRBD1. J gave up 4 bases and V 6 bases, and 9 bases lay outside the gene matches. This CDR3 has 15 residues. Looked up from germline, CDR1 is MNHEY and CDR2 is SVGAGI.